This T cell receptor (beta chain) was recorded in a study of blood T cell repertoires in COVID-19. Clones were read by immunoSEQ multiplex PCR, and TCRdb kept only the in-frame ones, dropping some. Altogether tens of thousands of clones are present, about 90% being singletons, with the ten largest covering 6% to 6.5%. Trimming removed 5 bases at V and 3 bases at J, with 15 bases between. This CDR3 has 14 amino acids. CDR1 is GTSNPN and CDR2 is SVGIG in the germline V gene (reference sequence). Sequencing was performed on peripheral blood. The receptor's source is a man in his 70s with active COVID-19. This chain joins TRBV30 and TRBJ2-3, with D uncertain. The CDR3 is CAWGFPSQTDTQYF. CDR3 sequence (DNA): TGTGCCTGGGGGTTCCCCTCACAGACAGATACGCAGTATTTT. The full variable domain, in which reference TRBV30 and TRBJ2-3 provide the parts outside the CDR3, is SQTIHQWPATLVQPVGSPLSLECTVEGTSNPNLYWYRQAAGRGLQLLFYSVGIGQISSEVPQNLSASRPQDRQFILSSKKLLLSDSGFYLCAWGFPSQTDTQYFGPGTRLTVL.